This T cell receptor beta chain originates from a study of OX40 agonist ivuxolimab in advanced cancers. Study-level findings and limits: With doses of 0.1 to 3.0 mg/kg, CD4+ and CD8+ blood T cells had undergone clonal expansion by week 6. Expanded clones were, on average, more numerous among CD8+ T cells than CD4+.

The length of the CDR3 is 17 residues. Germline CDR1 is LNHDA and CDR2 is SQIVND (reference sequence). Trimming removed 5 bases from V and 0 bases from J, with 17 bases in between. The data were produced by immunoSEQ multiplex PCR, yet TCRdb's version contains in-frame clones alone and is incomplete. This table holds 89,000 or so clones, about 89% found once. Collection of blood occurred at baseline, at cycle 4 day 1, and at cycle 7 day 1. Regarding this clone: Its antigen is unknown.

The sequences come from CD4+ or CD8+ T cells sorted from blood, collected in a trial of the OX40 agonist ivuxolimab. The chain combines TRBV19 with TRBJ2-1; the D is unclear. This TCR was recovered from an adult with an advanced solid tumor such as melanoma, head and neck, liver or kidney cancer. The CDR3 spells CASSLVTGPTSYNEQFF. The CDR3 DNA reads as TGTGCCAGTAGTTTAGTAACTGGCCCTACCTCCTACAATGAGCAGTTCTTC.